Listed here is a single TCR beta chain. No antigen is known for it. Cultured CD4+ T-cell DNA underwent Oncomine TCR Beta short-read sequencing. TCRdb ran MiXCR on the PCR reads and lists one entry per CDR3 protein. The data hold roughly 15,000 distinct CDR3 sequences, with 40% to 55% observed a single time. The data derive from a study of vaccination and CD4 T cells after COVID-19. Overall study context: In culture, cells were exposed to overlapping spike peptides from SARS-CoV-2, HCoV-NL63, HCoV-OC43 and HCoV-229E.

CDR3 length: 17 amino acids. Germline V gene sequence: CDR1 SGHVS, CDR2 FNYEAQ. Trimming removed 4 bases at V and 1 base at J, with 19 bases between. Treatment of the sample: roughly 10-day PBMC culture with coronavirus spike peptide pools or control peptides (ViraFEST assay). Sample: CD4+ T cells from blood, cultured in vitro, taken before SARS-CoV-2 vaccination. The J gene is TRBJ2-5, the V gene TRBV7-6; no clear D gene. The sequence was obtained from a human donor who received a COVID-19 vaccine. The CDR3, as DNA: TGTGCCAGCAGCTCCCTCCCGCAGGTCGGCGGCCAAGAGACCCAGTACTTC. Its protein is CASSSLPQVGGQETQYF.